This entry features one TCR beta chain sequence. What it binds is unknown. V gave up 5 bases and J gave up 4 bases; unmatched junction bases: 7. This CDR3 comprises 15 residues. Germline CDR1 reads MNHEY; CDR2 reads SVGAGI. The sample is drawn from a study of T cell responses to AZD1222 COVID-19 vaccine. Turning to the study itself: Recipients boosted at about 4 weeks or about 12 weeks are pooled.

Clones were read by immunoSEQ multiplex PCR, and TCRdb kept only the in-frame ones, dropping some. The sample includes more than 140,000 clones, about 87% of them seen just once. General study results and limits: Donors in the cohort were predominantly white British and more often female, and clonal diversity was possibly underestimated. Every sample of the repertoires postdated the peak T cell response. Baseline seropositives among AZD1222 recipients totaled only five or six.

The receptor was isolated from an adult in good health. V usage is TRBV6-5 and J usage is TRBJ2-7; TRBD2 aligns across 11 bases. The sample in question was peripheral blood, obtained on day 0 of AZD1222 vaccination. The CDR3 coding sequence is TGTGCCAGCAGTCTTACCGGGACTAGCGGTTACGAGCAGTACTTC. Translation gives CASSLTGTSGYEQYF.